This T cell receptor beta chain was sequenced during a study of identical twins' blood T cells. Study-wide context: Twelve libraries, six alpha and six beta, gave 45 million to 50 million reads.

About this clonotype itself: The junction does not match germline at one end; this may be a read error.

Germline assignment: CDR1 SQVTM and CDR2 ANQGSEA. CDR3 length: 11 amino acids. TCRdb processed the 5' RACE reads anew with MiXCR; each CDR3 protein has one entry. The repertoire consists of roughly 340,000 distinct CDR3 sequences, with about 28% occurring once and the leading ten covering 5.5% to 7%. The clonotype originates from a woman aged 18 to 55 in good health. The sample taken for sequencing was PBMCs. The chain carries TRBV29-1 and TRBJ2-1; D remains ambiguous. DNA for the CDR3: TGCAGCGCCCAGTCATACAGTGAGCAGTTCTTC. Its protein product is CSAQSYSEQFF.